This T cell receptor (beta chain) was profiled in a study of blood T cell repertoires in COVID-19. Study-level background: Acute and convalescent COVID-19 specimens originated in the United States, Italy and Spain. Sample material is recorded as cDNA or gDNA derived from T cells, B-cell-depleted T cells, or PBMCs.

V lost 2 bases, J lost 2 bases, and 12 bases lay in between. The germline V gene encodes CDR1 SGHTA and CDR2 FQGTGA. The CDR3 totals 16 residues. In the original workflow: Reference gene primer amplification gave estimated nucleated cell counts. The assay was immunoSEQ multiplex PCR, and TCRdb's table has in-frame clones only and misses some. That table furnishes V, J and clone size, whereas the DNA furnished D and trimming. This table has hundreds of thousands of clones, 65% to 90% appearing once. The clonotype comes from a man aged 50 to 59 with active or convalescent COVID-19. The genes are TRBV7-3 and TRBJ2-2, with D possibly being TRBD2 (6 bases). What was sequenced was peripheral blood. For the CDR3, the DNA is TGTGCCAGCAGCTTACTAGGGACTTCAAACACCGGGGAGCTGTTTTTT. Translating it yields CASSLLGTSNTGELFF.